The next 6 T cell receptor beta chains were all read from a single sample in a study of T cell responses to AZD1222 COVID-19 vaccine. Measured with immunoSEQ multiplex PCR; TCRdb has only the in-frame clones, and not every one. Found here are about 110,000 clones, less than 90% of them singletons; the top ten hold 1.6%. Material: peripheral blood, obtained on day 0 of AZD1222 vaccination. The receptors come from an adult in good health.

The chain couples TRBV5-6 to TRBJ2-6; the D gene is possibly TRBD2 (6 bases). The CDR3 has 19 amino acids. Germline V gene data show CDR1 as SGHDT and CDR2 as YYEEEE. The germline V and J ends were trimmed by 1 base and 0 bases, with 17 bases remaining between them. CDR3: CASSLMTRSGGSGANVLTF. For the CDR3, the DNA is TGTGCCAGCAGCTTGATGACCCGATCCGGGGGCTCTGGGGCCAACGTCCTGACTTTC.

The DNA of the CDR3 is TGTGCCAGCAGTTTATCGAGGCGGGTGGGACTTAGCTCCTACAATGAGCAGTTCTTC. This encodes CASSLSRRVGLSSYNEQFF. This chain joins TRBV27 and TRBJ2-1, with D possibly being TRBD2 (6 bases). CDR3 length equals 19 residues. From germline, CDR1 is MNHEY and CDR2 SMNVEV (reference sequence). V shed 0 bases and J shed 0 bases, with 18 bases lying between them.

The chain has TRBV6-5 and TRBJ1-2, with D possibly being TRBD1 (5 bases). The ends were cut back, 7 bases at V and 5 bases at J, with 11 bases in the middle. Germline CDR1 MNHEY, CDR2 SVGAGI. This CDR3 is built from 12 residues. This chain's CDR3 is CASTQGGYGYTF. The CDR3 region has the DNA TGTGCCAGCACCCAGGGAGGGTATGGCTACACCTTC.

The rearrangement joins TRBV5-4 to TRBJ2-7, with unresolved D. The CDR3 has 13 amino acids. V was clipped by 0 bases and J by 5 bases, with 9 bases between them. Germline values: CDR1 SGHNT, CDR2 YYREEE (reference sequence). The CDR3 loop is CASSLAPENEQYF. The CDR3 bases are TGTGCCAGCAGCTTGGCCCCTGAAAACGAGCAGTACTTC.

This clone was detected once. J is TRBJ2-1 and V is TRBV5-4; D is unclear. The germline V gene encodes CDR1 SGHNT and CDR2 YYREEE (reference sequence). This CDR3 is built from 14 residues. Trimming took off 0 bases at V and 8 bases at J, with 12 bases between the two ends. CDR3 in DNA: TGTGCCAGCAGCTTGGCCGGAACAGTCGATGAGCAGTTCTTC. Translation gives CASSLAGTVDEQFF.

The chain uses TRBV10-3 and TRBJ2-7, with 8 bases identical to TRBD2. Germline CDR1 and CDR2: ENHRY and SYGVKD. With V trimmed by 4 bases and J by 4 bases, 15 bases remained unmatched. This CDR3 contains 17 residues. Here the CDR3 DNA reads TGTGCCATCAGTGGGACTAGCCGCGACGGAGCCCTATACGAGCAGTACTTC. This codes for CAISGTSRDGALYEQYF.